Sequencing of this TCR beta chain was carried out in a study of blood T cell repertoires in COVID-19. As for the study in general: Whether acute or convalescent, the COVID-19 samples came from the United States, Italy and Spain.

Clones were sequenced by immunoSEQ multiplex PCR, and TCRdb holds only the in-frame ones, with some missing. In the table there are about 220,000 clones, roughly four fifths of which are singletons. V shed 0 bases and J 2 bases; nucleotides not matched to a gene: 4. Germline V gene data show CDR1 as SGHTA and CDR2 as FQGNSA. The CDR3 covers 17 residues. The J gene is TRBJ2-7, the V gene TRBV7-2, with 13 nucleotides matching TRBD2. The sequence derives from a woman aged 70-85 years with COVID-19, enrolled during active disease. The material sequenced was peripheral blood. CDR3 sequence reads: CASSLAGTSGVPYEQYF. CDR3 nucleotides: TGTGCCAGCAGCTTAGCCGGGACTAGCGGGGTACCCTACGAGCAGTACTTC.